The sequence of this T cell receptor beta chain was determined in a study of cytomegalovirus exposure and HLA in healthy donors. The CDR3 runs to 16 residues. Germline CDR1 and CDR2: SGHDT and YYEEEE. V was pared by 1 base and J by 7 bases, with 13 bases of the junction left unmatched. Generated by immunoSEQ multiplex PCR, the TCRdb table keeps only in-frame clones and is missing some. The sample consists of 60,000 or so clones, more than 85% of them appearing once. This chain uses TRBV5-6 with TRBJ1-2, with TRBD1 matching 7 bases. Sequencing used PBMCs. The receptor was derived from a woman aged 25-40 years in good health and CMV-seronegative. The CDR3 bases are TGTGCCAGCAGCTTGAGGGATAGGGGGCCTTATTCTGGCTACACCTTC. This gives the protein CASSLRDRGPYSGYTF.